This T cell receptor beta chain was recovered during a study of monozygotic twins with cystic fibrosis. Study summary: Approximately 2.7 micrograms of fragmented DNA underwent approximately 15 PCR cycles for library preparation. Whole-study results and caveats: Nucleotide-identical clonotype sharing was significantly higher within monozygotic CF twin pairs than between unrelated CF individuals.

Remarks on this clone: The antigen is undetermined.

This CDR3 has 13 amino acids. Trimming removed 2 bases at V and 7 bases at J, with 8 bases between. CDR1 is SGHDN, CDR2 FVKESK, per germline. Sequenced by immunoSEQ multiplex PCR; TCRdb stores in-frame clones only, minus some. The sample holds around 10,000 clones; roughly 97% are singletons and the top ten take about 0.79%. The clonotype comes from a boy between 5 and 17 years old with cystic fibrosis. Material: blood. The chain couples TRBV14 to TRBJ2-2; no reliable D call. Written as DNA, the CDR3 is TGTGCCAGCAGCCAACAACCTGGCGGGGAGCTGTTTTTT. This sequence encodes CASSQQPGGELFF.